These 11 T cell receptor beta chains originate from one sample sequenced in a study of T-cell memory formation after mild COVID-19. Each CDR3 protein is one row after TCRdb ran MiXCR on the 5' RACE reads. The sample contains 150,000 to 200,000 distinct CDR3 sequences, 31% of which appear only once. The material sequenced was PBMCs or a T cell subset sorted from them (not recorded which). The receptors were gathered from an adult woman who had mild COVID-19 (a few samples of this study predate the infection). Cell type and time point are not known.

This clonotype was detected only a few times. The chain carries TRBV7-9 and TRBJ2-1; 7 bases fit TRBD2. Germline values: CDR1 SEHNR, CDR2 FQNEAQ (reference sequence). The CDR3 contains 18 residues. Losses at the gene ends were 4 bases for V and 2 bases for J; bases not matched to a gene: 14. CDR3 protein: CASSSKRGENHAYNEQFF. The CDR3 region has the DNA TGTGCCAGCAGCTCCAAGCGGGGAGAAAATCATGCCTACAATGAGCAGTTCTTC.

This clonotype was seen a single time. This rearrangement joins TRBV4-2 to TRBJ2-7, with D perhaps matching TRBD1 (6 bases). Germline V CDR1 and CDR2: LGHNA, YNFKEQ. The CDR3 spans 15 residues. V was clipped by 2 bases and J by 1 base, with 12 bases between them. This CDR3 is CASSQSEDSSYEQYF. The CDR3 nucleotides read TGTGCCAGCAGCCAATCGGAGGACAGTTCCTACGAGCAGTACTTC.

This clonotype was seen a single time. The rearrangement joins TRBV12-3 or TRBV12-4 to TRBJ2-3; 7 nucleotides align to TRBD2. The CDR3 has 15 residues. V lost 3 bases, J lost 6 bases, and 9 bases stayed unmatched. In DNA, the CDR3 is TGTGCCAGCAGTTTCCCTGGGGGGAGGGCTGATACGCAGTATTTT. It codes for CASSFPGGRADTQYF.

The chain uses TRBV29-1 and TRBJ1-1; unclear D gene. This CDR3 is built from 11 residues. Germline V gene data show CDR1 as SQVTM and CDR2 as ANQGSEA. The V and J ends lost 6 bases and 0 bases respectively, with 5 bases between them. The CDR3 sequence is CSVEVNTEAFF. CDR3 nucleotide sequence: TGCAGCGTGGAGGTGAACACTGAAGCTTTCTTT.

This clonotype was observed at least ten times. This sequence joins TRBV12-3 or TRBV12-4 and TRBJ2-7; D is undetermined. Trimming removed 6 bases at V and 2 bases at J, with 14 bases between. The CDR3 sequence is 14 residues long. The CDR3, as DNA: TGTGCCAGCAGAAGGGCCCTGTGGACCTACGAGCAGTACTTC. The encoded protein is CASRRALWTYEQYF.

V is TRBV24-1 and J is TRBJ2-7, with a tentative D call TRBD2 (6 bases). This CDR3 contains 12 residues. The V end lost 5 bases, the J end lost 4 bases, and 8 bases lay between the germline ends. The germline gives CDR1 KGHDR, CDR2 SFDVKD. This chain's CDR3 is CATSVRGYEQYF. The CDR3 DNA follows: TGTGCCACCAGTGTTCGGGGGTACGAGCAGTACTTC.

V usage is TRBV3-1 and J usage is TRBJ1-4; D gene ambiguous. The CDR3 is 11 amino acids. The V gene's germline CDR1 is LGHDT and CDR2 YNNKEL (reference sequence). V lost 5 bases, J lost 8 bases, and 6 bases lay in between. CDR3 in amino acids: CASSSWEKLFF. CDR3 DNA sequence: TGTGCCAGCAGCAGTTGGGAAAAACTGTTTTTT.

Only a few counts were recorded for this clonotype. This chain joins TRBV4-2 and TRBJ1-1; D is uncertain. The CDR3 has 15 amino acids. V was trimmed by 0 bases and J by 6 bases, leaving 14 bases between them. CDR1 and CDR2 from the germline V gene are LGHNA and YNFKEQ. The CDR3 sequence is CASSQDGQLQPEAFF. The DNA of the CDR3 is TGTGCCAGCAGCCAAGATGGGCAGCTCCAACCTGAAGCTTTCTTT.

This sequence joins TRBV19 and TRBJ2-1, with D tentatively TRBD2 (6 bases). The V gene lost 4 bases and the J gene lost 0 bases, with 10 bases spanning the gap. The CDR3 is made up of 15 amino acids. CDR1 is LNHDA and CDR2 is SQIVND in the germline V gene (reference sequence). CDR3 sequence reads: CASSTERVSYNEQFF. In nucleotides, the CDR3 is TGTGCCAGTAGTACCGAGCGGGTCTCCTACAATGAGCAGTTCTTC.

This clonotype has more than one count but fewer than ten. The rearrangement links TRBV12-3 or TRBV12-4 to TRBJ2-7, with D possibly being TRBD1 or TRBD2 (5 bases each). V dropped 4 bases and J dropped 9 bases, with 13 bases sitting between them. The CDR3 consists of 12 residues. The CDR3 spells CASSWFGGGQYF. CDR3 in DNA: TGTGCCAGCAGTTGGTTTGGGGGTGGGCAGTACTTC.

This clonotype was seen a handful of times. The chain recombines TRBV9 with TRBJ2-3, with D possibly being TRBD2 (5 bases). The CDR3 runs 14 residues. Germline values: CDR1 SGDLS, CDR2 YYNGEE. V lost 4 bases, J lost 6 bases, and 15 bases lay in between. CDR3 bases: TGTGCCAGCAGCCCCCGGGATACCCCGGATACGCAGTATTTT. Its protein is CASSPRDTPDTQYF.